The 25 T cell receptor beta chains presented below share a single source sample, sequenced in a study of blood T cell repertoires in COVID-19. Profiling relied on immunoSEQ multiplex PCR, and the TCRdb table lists in-frame clones only, not all of them. There are about 170,000 clones in the sample; 70% to 90% occur only once, and just over 2.5% lies in the top ten. The sequencing sample was made of peripheral blood. These TCRs come from an elderly woman with COVID-19, enrolled during active disease.

V gene TRBV29-1 combines with J gene TRBJ1-2; TRBD1 matches at 7 bases. Germline V CDR1 and CDR2: SQVTM, ANQGSEA. V trimming: 5 bases; J trimming: 0 bases; junction bases outside the gene matches: 0. This CDR3 contains 12 residues. This CDR3 is CSVQGANYGYTF. CDR3 DNA sequence: TGCAGCGTTCAGGGGGCTAACTATGGCTACACCTTC.

V is TRBV19 and J is TRBJ2-1; TRBD1 agrees at 11 bases. Germline CDR1 LNHDA, CDR2 SQIVND (reference sequence). The ends lost 1 base at V and 6 bases at J; junction bases unmatched: 5. The CDR3 is made up of 16 amino acids. CDR3 in DNA: TGTGCCAGTAGTATAGGTGGGACAGGGGGATTCAATGAGCAGTTCTTC. It translates to CASSIGGTGGFNEQFF.

This chain connects TRBV3-1 (or the pseudogene TRBV3-2) to TRBJ2-1, with D possibly matching TRBD1 (5 bases). The CDR3 runs 12 residues. Germline loops: CDR1 LGHDT, CDR2 YNNKEL (reference sequence). Trimming removed 5 bases at V and 7 bases at J, with 9 bases between. Here the CDR3 DNA reads TGTGCCAGCAGCATTGCAGGGAATGAGCAGTTCTTC. Encoded protein: CASSIAGNEQFF.

The rearrangement uses TRBV7-3 and TRBJ2-5; 7 bases agree with TRBD2. The germline V gene encodes CDR1 SGHTA and CDR2 FQGTGA. The CDR3 consists of 14 residues. V shed 2 bases and J 9 bases; nucleotides not matched to a gene: 9. CDR3 residues: CASSLGGVGGAQYF. The CDR3 nucleotides read TGTGCCAGCAGCTTAGGGGGAGTGGGGGGGGCCCAGTACTTC. The whole variable domain, remainder taken from reference TRBV7-3 and TRBJ2-5, is GAGVSQTPSNKVTEKGKYVELRCDPISGHTALYWYRQSLGQGPEFLIYFQGTGAADDSGLPNDRFFAVRPEGSVSTLKIQRTERGDSAVYLCASSLGGVGGAQYFGPGTRLLVL.

The V and J genes are TRBV29-1 and TRBJ1-4; D remains ambiguous. The V and J ends lost 4 bases and 3 bases respectively, with 6 bases between them. CDR3 length equals 12 residues. From germline, CDR1 is SQVTM and CDR2 ANQGSEA. The CDR3 protein is CSVVEPNEKLFF. CDR3 nucleotides: TGCAGCGTTGTGGAGCCTAATGAAAAACTGTTTTTT. Full variable domain (missing parts from reference TRBV29-1 and TRBJ1-4): SAVISQKPSRDICQRGTSLTIQCQVDSQVTMMFWYRQQPGQSLTLIATANQGSEATYESGFVIDKFPISRPNLTFSTLTVSNMSPEDSSIYLCSVVEPNEKLFFGSGTQLSVL.

The J gene is TRBJ1-2, the V gene TRBV29-1; 8 nucleotides agree with TRBD1. After removal of 4 bases from V and 5 bases from J, the junction contained 9 bases not matched to a gene. The CDR3 loop spans 14 amino acids. CDR1 SQVTM and CDR2 ANQGSEA come from the germline V gene. CDR3 amino acids: CSVVVQGAEYGYTF. The CDR3 DNA reads as TGCAGCGTTGTAGTTCAGGGGGCGGAGTATGGCTACACCTTC.

This CDR3 reads CASSQAGTANTEAFF. CDR3 coding DNA: TGTGCCAGCAGCCAAGCCGGGACAGCGAACACTGAAGCTTTCTTT. The chain uses TRBV14 and TRBJ1-1; 7 bases agree with TRBD1. The CDR3 sequence is 15 residues long. Germline V gives CDR1 SGHDN, CDR2 FVKESK. V lost 1 base and J lost 1; bases outside the gene matches: 3.

The V and J genes are TRBV23-1 and TRBJ2-2, with a tentative D call TRBD1 (6 bases). TRBV23-1 is assigned to the ORF class and has an uncertain function. Between the trimmed V and J ends, which lost 4 bases and 6 bases, there was a span of 9 bases. The CDR3 has 13 amino acids. The chain's CDR3 is CASSLQGPGELFF. The CDR3 coding sequence is TGCGCCAGCAGTCTCCAGGGGCCCGGGGAGCTGTTTTTT.

The chain recombines TRBV6-5 with TRBJ1-1, with 12 nucleotides matching TRBD1. J was trimmed by 6 bases and V by 5 bases; bases with no gene match: 7. CDR3 length: 15 amino acids. Germline CDR1 is MNHEY and CDR2 is SVGAGI. CDR3 loop: CASSPTGQGAAEAFF. The CDR3 DNA sequence: TGTGCCAGCAGTCCAACGGGACAGGGGGCCGCTGAAGCTTTCTTT.

V usage is TRBV6-2 or TRBV6-3 and J usage is TRBJ2-7; D is perhaps TRBD2 (6 bases). CDR1 MNHEY and CDR2 SVGEGT come from the germline V gene. The V and J ends lost 6 bases and 4 bases respectively, with 16 bases between them. The CDR3 totals 14 residues. The CDR3 bases are TGTGCCAGCAGCTCCCTTCTTGGGGGGTACGAGCAGTACTTC. Amino acids: CASSSLLGGYEQYF.

The rearrangement uses TRBV7-2 and TRBJ1-2, with unresolved D. CDR1 SGHTA and CDR2 FQGNSA come from the germline V gene. The CDR3 contains 13 residues. V lost 0 bases, J lost 8 bases, and 10 bases lay in between. CDR3 residues: CASSLASGQGYTF. The DNA of the CDR3 is TGTGCCAGCAGCTTAGCGTCAGGCCAAGGCTACACCTTC.

The chain is built from TRBV19 and TRBJ1-5, with TRBD1 identical over 9 bases. Germline V gene lookup returns CDR1 LNHDA and CDR2 SQIVND (reference sequence). V lost 5 bases to trimming and J lost 11 bases; unmatched junction nucleotides: 16. The CDR3 loop spans 16 amino acids. The CDR3 sequence is CASSPTDRGGIYAQHF. For the CDR3, the DNA is TGTGCCAGTAGTCCAACGGACAGGGGAGGGATATATGCCCAGCATTTT.

The V gene is TRBV6-5, the J gene TRBJ2-1; TRBD2 is a possible D gene (5 bases). V gave up 6 bases and J gave up 7 bases, with 10 bases separating them. This CDR3 has 12 residues. Germline V CDR1 and CDR2: MNHEY, SVGAGI. In DNA, the CDR3 is TGTGCCAGCAGAGAGTCGGGGAATGAGCAGTTCTTC. Protein product: CASRESGNEQFF.

This chain uses TRBV19 with TRBJ2-7; D perhaps matches TRBD2 (6 bases). V shed 5 bases and J shed 5 bases, with 13 bases lying between them. This CDR3 comprises 13 residues. Germline V CDR1 and CDR2: LNHDA, SQIVND (reference sequence). CDR3 DNA: TGTGCCAGTAGTTGGGGGAGGTTTGACGAGCAGTACTTC. This encodes CASSWGRFDEQYF.

The chain joins TRBV5-1 to TRBJ1-2; D perhaps matches TRBD1 (6 bases). CDR3 size: 13 residues. With 5 bases removed from V and 4 bases from J, the gap between germline ends came to 12 bases. In germline, CDR1 is SGHRS, CDR2 YFSETQ. The CDR3 DNA sequence: TGCGCCAGCAGTCGGACAGCGACCTATGGCTACACCTTC. It encodes CASSRTATYGYTF.

The chain couples TRBV5-4 to TRBJ1-2, with D possibly matching TRBD1 (6 bases). Germline V gene lookup returns CDR1 SGHNT and CDR2 YYREEE (reference sequence). The CDR3 has 14 amino acids. V was shortened by 2 bases and J by 1 base, with 9 bases between the two germline ends. The CDR3 protein is CASSFGTNNYGYTF. The CDR3 nucleotides are TGTGCCAGCAGCTTCGGGACAAATAACTATGGCTACACCTTC.

The J gene is TRBJ1-2, the V gene TRBV15; D unclear. CDR1 LNHNV and CDR2 YYDKDF come from the germline V gene (reference sequence). The V end was cut by 0 bases, the J end by 5 bases, with 4 bases between. The CDR3 is made up of 12 amino acids. The CDR3 bases are TGTGCCACCAGCAGAGACAGTTATGGCTACACCTTC. Its protein product is CATSRDSYGYTF.

This clone was observed a single time. The chain has TRBV2 and TRBJ2-7; 13 bases match TRBD2. Germline trimming cut 8 bases from V and 0 bases from J; bases unmatched to any gene: 7. CDR1 SNHLY and CDR2 FYNNEI come from the germline V gene. This CDR3 has 16 residues. CDR3 bases: TGTGCCAGCGGGGGACTAGCGGGGACATTCTCCTACGAGCAGTACTTC. It is translated as CASGGLAGTFSYEQYF.

This rearrangement joins TRBV6-6 to TRBJ2-3, with no clear D. The CDR3 totals 13 residues. Germline assignment: CDR1 MNHNY and CDR2 SVGAGI (reference sequence). V lost 8 bases and J lost 2, with 11 bases in between. CDR3 DNA: TGTGCCAGCCAAGAGGCGGCCACAGATACGCAGTATTTT. It specifies CASQEAATDTQYF.

This chain joins TRBV7-9 and TRBJ1-6; the D is unclear. Germline assignment: CDR1 SEHNR and CDR2 FQNEAQ (reference sequence). The CDR3 sequence is 15 residues long. Trimming removed 3 bases at V and 8 bases at J, with 14 bases between. The CDR3 protein is CASSFPERGYSPLHF. CDR3 DNA: TGTGCCAGCAGCTTTCCGGAAAGAGGTTATTCACCCCTCCACTTT.

This sequence joins TRBV7-9 and TRBJ2-3; 10 bases are a match to TRBD2. Germline V CDR1 and CDR2: SEHNR, FQNEAQ (reference sequence). The CDR3 is made up of 15 amino acids. The ends lost 5 bases at V and 2 bases at J; junction bases unmatched: 4. The CDR3: CASSRTSGLTDTQYF. The CDR3 bases are TGTGCCAGCAGCCGGACTAGCGGACTCACAGATACGCAGTATTTT.

The chain carries TRBV27 and TRBJ1-2; 7 bases line up with TRBD1. CDR1 is MNHEY and CDR2 is SMNVEV in the germline V gene (reference sequence). Trimming took 4 bases from V and 4 from J; bases not matched to a gene: 3. This CDR3 is 13 amino acids long. CDR3 amino acids: CASSSQGGYGYTF. CDR3 coding DNA: TGTGCCAGCAGTTCCCAGGGGGGCTATGGCTACACCTTC.

This clone was found once. This chain joins TRBV12-3 or TRBV12-4 and TRBJ1-2; D possibly corresponds to TRBD1 (6 bases). The V end was cut by 7 bases, the J end by 4 bases, with 13 bases between. The CDR3 is 13 residues long. The CDR3 region has the DNA TGTGCCAGCACCCCGACAGGTTTCTATGGCTACACCTTC. This gives the protein CASTPTGFYGYTF.

This chain links TRBV5-1 with TRBJ2-2, with 10 bases matching TRBD2. Germline values: CDR1 SGHRS, CDR2 YFSETQ. With V trimmed by 2 bases and J by 0 bases, 16 bases remained unmatched. The CDR3 has 21 amino acids. CDR3 region: CASSFRPIASGRASNTGELFF. The DNA for the CDR3 is TGCGCCAGCAGCTTTAGGCCTATAGCGAGCGGGAGGGCCTCGAACACCGGGGAGCTGTTTTTT. Full variable domain (outside the CDR3, taken from reference TRBV5-1 and TRBJ2-2): KAGVTQTPRYLIKTRGQQVTLSCSPISGHRSVSWYQQTPGQGLQFLFEYFSETQRNKGNFPGRFSGRQFSNSRSEMNVSTLELGDSALYLCASSFRPIASGRASNTGELFFGEGSRLTVL.

The chain carries TRBV5-4 and TRBJ1-3, with D perhaps TRBD1 (5 bases). V lost 3 bases, J lost 4 bases, and 14 bases lay in between. This CDR3 contains 15 residues. Germline CDR1 is SGHNT and CDR2 is YYREEE (reference sequence). The CDR3: CASSSGGAGGNTIYF. CDR3 bases: TGTGCCAGCAGCTCCGGGGGTGCCGGGGGAAACACCATATATTTT.